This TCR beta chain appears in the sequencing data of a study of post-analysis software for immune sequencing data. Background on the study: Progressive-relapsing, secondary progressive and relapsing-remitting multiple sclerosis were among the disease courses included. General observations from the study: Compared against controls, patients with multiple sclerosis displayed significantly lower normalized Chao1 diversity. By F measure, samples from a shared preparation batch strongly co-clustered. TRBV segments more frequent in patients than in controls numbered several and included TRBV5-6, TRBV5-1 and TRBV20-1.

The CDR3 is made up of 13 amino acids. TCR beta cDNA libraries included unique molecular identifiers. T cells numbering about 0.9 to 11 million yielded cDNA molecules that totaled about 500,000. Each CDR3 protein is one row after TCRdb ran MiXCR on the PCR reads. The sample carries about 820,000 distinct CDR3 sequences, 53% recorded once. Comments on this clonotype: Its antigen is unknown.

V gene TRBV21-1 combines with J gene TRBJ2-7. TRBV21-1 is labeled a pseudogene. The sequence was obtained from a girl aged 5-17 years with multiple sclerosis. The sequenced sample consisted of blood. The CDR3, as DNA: TGTGCCATTCCAAGGGTGATCCACGACGAGCAGTACTTC. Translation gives CAIPRVIHDEQYF.